The rows below give T cell receptor beta chains drawn from one sample of a study of blood T cell repertoires in COVID-19. TCRdb keeps only in-frame clones here, not all; method: immunoSEQ multiplex PCR. The sample has more than 150,000 clones; 80% are singletons. The sequencing input was peripheral blood. These receptors all stem from a man aged 60 to 75 with acute or convalescent COVID-19. The CDR3 runs from the conserved cysteine through the conserved F or W. The D gene is left open where the match is weak. Rows give clone size only sometimes, using once, few, many, or a class for an expanded clone.

v_gene: TRBV28
abundance: -
d_gene: TRBD2
j_gene: TRBJ2-1
CDR3nt: TGTGCCAGCAGTAACCAGCGGGGGAACTCCTACAATGAGCAGTTCTTC
CDR3aa: CASSNQRGNSYNEQFF

v_gene: TRBV27
abundance: -
d_gene: TRBD1
j_gene: TRBJ2-7
CDR3nt: TGTGCCAGCAGTTTAGCTTGGGGGGACAGGGGGACCTACGAGCAGTACTTC
CDR3aa: CASSLAWGDRGTYEQYF

v_gene: TRBV7-2
abundance: few
d_gene: -
j_gene: TRBJ1-2
CDR3nt: TGTGCCAGCAGCTTAGCCAGGGAACTGTACTATGGCTACACCTTC
CDR3aa: CASSLARELYYGYTF

v_gene: TRBV19
abundance: -
d_gene: -
j_gene: TRBJ1-6
CDR3nt: TGTGCCAGTAGTATCGGTCGGGGGAGCGGTGGGTCACCCCTCCACTTT
CDR3aa: CASSIGRGSGGSPLHF

v_gene: TRBV3-1/TRBV3-2
abundance: -
d_gene: TRBD2
j_gene: TRBJ2-1
CDR3nt: TGTGCCAGCAGCCAGGGGACTAGCGGGAGGGCCAATGAGCAGTTCTTC
CDR3aa: CASSQGTSGRANEQFF

v_gene: TRBV5-8
abundance: -
d_gene: -
j_gene: TRBJ2-7
CDR3nt: TGTGCCAGCAGCTTCCGTTACGAGCAGTACTTC
CDR3aa: CASSFRYEQYF

v_gene: TRBV7-8
abundance: -
d_gene: -
j_gene: TRBJ2-1
CDR3nt: TGTGCCAGCAGATCCTTGACACGTACCGAGCAGTTCTTC
CDR3aa: CASRSLTRTEQFF

v_gene: TRBV7-2
abundance: -
d_gene: TRBD2
j_gene: TRBJ2-5
CDR3nt: TGTGCCAGCAGCACCTCGGGGGGGCCACAGACCCAGTACTTC
CDR3aa: CASSTSGGPQTQYF

v_gene: TRBV3-1/TRBV3-2
abundance: -
d_gene: TRBD1
j_gene: TRBJ1-2
CDR3nt: TGTGCCAGCAGCCAAGAGACAGGGCCTCCCTCTTATGGCTACACCTTC
CDR3aa: CASSQETGPPSYGYTF

v_gene: TRBV7-9
abundance: -
d_gene: -
j_gene: TRBJ1-4
CDR3nt: TGTGCCAGCAGCGCCCGCTTAGGGGGTCTTAATGAAAAACTGTTTTTT
CDR3aa: CASSARLGGLNEKLFF

v_gene: TRBV6-2/TRBV6-3
abundance: -
d_gene: TRBD2
j_gene: TRBJ2-7
CDR3nt: TGTGCCAGCAGTTACTGGGGGACTAGTTTCTACGAGCAGTACTTC
CDR3aa: CASSYWGTSFYEQYF

v_gene: TRBV3-1/TRBV3-2
abundance: -
d_gene: TRBD2
j_gene: TRBJ2-2
CDR3nt: TGTGCCAGCAGCCTCCGACTAGCGGGAGCCGCCGGGGAGCTGTTTTTT
CDR3aa: CASSLRLAGAAGELFF

v_gene: TRBV3-1/TRBV3-2
abundance: -
d_gene: TRBD2
j_gene: TRBJ2-5
CDR3nt: TGTGCCAGCAGCCATCTCGGGCGGGGGGGCAGGAAGACCCAGTACTTC
CDR3aa: CASSHLGRGGRKTQYF

v_gene: TRBV18
abundance: once
d_gene: TRBD1
j_gene: TRBJ1-5
CDR3nt: TGTGCCAGCTCACAGCAGGGGGGCAATCAGCCCCAGCATTTT
CDR3aa: CASSQQGGNQPQHF

v_gene: TRBV18
abundance: -
d_gene: TRBD2
j_gene: TRBJ2-3
CDR3nt: TGTGCCAGCTCACCACCGGGGGGGGTCCCCGGCACAGATACGCAGTATTTT
CDR3aa: CASSPPGGVPGTDTQYF

v_gene: TRBV5-1
abundance: -
d_gene: TRBD1
j_gene: TRBJ1-2
CDR3nt: TGCGCCAGCAGCTTGGGGGGGACAGACTATGGCTACACCTTC
CDR3aa: CASSLGGTDYGYTF

v_gene: TRBV4-2
abundance: -
d_gene: -
j_gene: TRBJ2-3
CDR3nt: TGTGCCAGCAGCCAAGAAAGAACTCGTACCACAGATACGCAGTATTTT
CDR3aa: CASSQERTRTTDTQYF